This is a list of T cell receptor beta chains from one sample in a study of response to subunit inactivated influenza vaccine. TCRdb itself ran the RT-PCR reads through MiXCR, one entry per CDR3 protein. The sample has about 780,000 distinct CDR3 sequences, 18% seen once. This sample comprised PBMCs from blood, obtained 5 days after vaccination. The source of these receptors is a man between 50 and 59 years old who received an inactivated influenza vaccine. Each CDR3 is given with its conserved first and last residue. A D gene is named only where the DNA matches it firmly. The size entry is marked missing in some rows and otherwise reads once, few, many or a size class.

cdr3_length j_call d_call v_call clone_size cdr3_nt cdr3_aa
14 TRBJ2-3 TRBD2 TRBV2 few TGTGCCGATAGAACTAGCGGGGGGGCCCTACGACTGTATTTT CADRTSGGALRLYF
13 TRBJ2-7 NA TRBV3-1 NA TGTGCCAGCAGCCTCGAACGGGACACCGAGCAGTACTTC CASSLERDTEQYF
14 TRBJ1-2 NA TRBV20-1 many TGCAGTGCTAGAGATGGAAGGGGAATGAGGGGCTACACCTTC CSARDGRGMRGYTF
14 TRBJ2-2 TRBD1 TRBV24-1 NA TGTGCCACCTTAGGACAGGAAAACACCGGGGAGCTGTTTTTT CATLGQENTGELFF
14 TRBJ2-7 NA TRBV4-1 few TGCGCCAGCAGCCAAGGCCGAGACTACTACGAGCAGTACTTC CASSQGRDYYEQYF
15 TRBJ1-5 NA TRBV30 few TGTGCCTGGAGTGAAGGGGGTATGGGAAAACAGCCCCAGCATTTT CAWSEGGMGKQPQHF
12 TRBJ2-7 NA TRBV5-1 NA TGCGCCAGCACGTCCATCAAGAGCGAGCAGTACTTC CASTSIKSEQYF
13 TRBJ2-2 NA TRBV7-7 NA TGTGCTAGCAGGCCCTCGAACACCGGGGAGCTGTTTTTT CASRPSNTGELFF
13 TRBJ2-5 TRBD2 TRBV29-1 NA TGCAGCGTTGAAAAAGGACTAGCGGGGACCCAGTACTTC CSVEKGLAGTQYF
14 TRBJ2-7 TRBD2 TRBV10-3 few TGTGCCACCCAAAGACTAGCGGGAGTTGGCGAGCAGTACTTC CATQRLAGVGEQYF
14 TRBJ1-2 TRBD1 TRBV12-3/TRBV12-4 NA TGTGCCAGCAGGACAGGGGGGACTAACTATGGCTACACCTTC CASRTGGTNYGYTF
17 TRBJ2-1 NA TRBV4-3 few TGCGCCAGCAGCCACCGGGTCAGTCAGGGGCTGAACAATGAGCAGTTCTTC CASSHRVSQGLNNEQFF
16 TRBJ1-5 TRBD1 TRBV20-1 few TGCAGTGCACCGAGGGGTTCAGGACAGGGAGCTTGGCCCCAGCATTTT CSAPRGSGQGAWPQHF
20 TRBJ2-1 NA TRBV15 NA TGTGCCACCAGCAGAGATCAAGTCGAGCGGCTAGCCCTCGGCCCCGATGAGCAGTTCTTC CATSRDQVERLALGPDEQFF
15 TRBJ2-1 TRBD1 TRBV18 few TGTGCCAGCTCAATTTCCCAGGGGGTAAATAATGAGCAGTTCTTC CASSISQGVNNEQFF
13 TRBJ1-3 NA TRBV5-1 few TGCGCCAGCAGCTTGTCCCGGACTGGCACCATATATTTT CASSLSRTGTIYF
13 TRBJ1-2 NA TRBV7-9 NA TGTGCCAGCAGCTTAGCGGAGGGGAGTGGCTACACCTTC CASSLAEGSGYTF
13 TRBJ2-3 NA TRBV30 few TGTGCCTGGAGTTCGGTCGGAGGAGATACGCAGTATTTT CAWSSVGGDTQYF
12 TRBJ1-5 NA TRBV7-2 NA TGTGCCAGCAGCTTCTACGATCAGCCCCAGCATTTT CASSFYDQPQHF
17 TRBJ2-2 TRBD2 TRBV20-1 NA TGCAGTGCTAGTAATATGGGACTAGCGGGATCAGTCGGGGAGCTGTTTTTT CSASNMGLAGSVGELFF
15 TRBJ2-3 TRBD1 TRBV6-1 few TGTGCCAGCAGTCGCCCGGACAGGGCCGGAGATACGCAGTATTTT CASSRPDRAGDTQYF
14 TRBJ2-3 TRBD2 TRBV30 many TGTGCCTGGAGTAGGGTAGCGGGAGCAGATACGCAGTATTTT CAWSRVAGADTQYF
15 TRBJ2-7 NA TRBV12-3/TRBV12-4 NA TGTGCCAGCAGTCCGGGACTTCCCGGCCGCCACGAGCAGTACTTC CASSPGLPGRHEQYF
16 TRBJ2-7 TRBD1 TRBV5-1 few TGCGCCAGCAGTAATTATGCAGGACAGGGGTTCGGGGAGCAGTACTTC CASSNYAGQGFGEQYF
16 TRBJ1-5 TRBD1 TRBV12-3/TRBV12-4 NA TGTGCCAGTTTGGGGGCAGGGGGCTTTAACAATCAGCCCCAGCATTTT CASLGAGGFNNQPQHF
15 TRBJ2-2 TRBD2 TRBV28 NA TGTGCCAGCAGTTCCAGCGGGAGCGGCACCGGGGAGCTGTTTTTT CASSSSGSGTGELFF
13 TRBJ1-1 NA TRBV7-2 NA TGTGCCAGCAGTTTTGTCCAGGGTACTGAAGCTTTCTTT CASSFVQGTEAFF
17 TRBJ1-3 TRBD1 TRBV5-5 NA TGTGCCAGCAGCCTGCGATGGGGACAGGGATTCGGAAACACCATATATTTT CASSLRWGQGFGNTIYF
16 TRBJ2-3 NA TRBV15 few TGTGCCACCAGCAGAGATCGGCTCGGGAGCGCAGATACGCAGTATTTT CATSRDRLGSADTQYF
12 TRBJ1-2 NA TRBV29-1 NA TGCAGCGTTGGCGACCTTAACTATGGCTACACCTTC CSVGDLNYGYTF
14 TRBJ2-7 TRBD2 TRBV7-2 NA TGTGCCAGCCGAACTAGCGGGACAGCCTACGAGCAGTACTTC CASRTSGTAYEQYF
15 TRBJ2-5 NA TRBV7-9 NA TGTGCCAGCAGCCATCACATTGGGGGCCAAGAGACCCAGTACTTC CASSHHIGGQETQYF
13 TRBJ1-2 TRBD1 TRBV7-9 few TGTGCCAGCAGCTCCGGGACAGTAGGCGGCTACACCTTC CASSSGTVGGYTF
15 TRBJ2-2 NA TRBV7-2 NA TGTGCCAGCAGCCAATTGCTAGCGAACACCGGGGAGCTGTTTTTT CASSQLLANTGELFF
17 TRBJ2-3 NA TRBV20-1 few TGCAGTGCTATCGGCCTCGAGCTAGCGCTTAGCACAGATACGCAGTATTTT CSAIGLELALSTDTQYF
15 TRBJ2-3 NA TRBV12-3/TRBV12-4 many TGTGCCAGCAGTTCGTGGACTACTAACACAGATACGCAGTATTTT CASSSWTTNTDTQYF
13 TRBJ1-5 TRBD1 TRBV6-6 few TGTGCCAGCAAGGGACAGGGTGATCAGCCCCAGCATTTT CASKGQGDQPQHF
15 TRBJ2-3 NA TRBV7-9 NA TGTGCCAGCAGCCCACTGGTGGAGGACACAGATACGCAGTATTTT CASSPLVEDTDTQYF
17 TRBJ2-2 TRBD1 TRBV5-1 NA TGCGCCAGCAGCTTGGACCCGGACAGGATAAACACCGGGGAGCTGTTTTTT CASSLDPDRINTGELFF
13 TRBJ1-5 NA TRBV6-2/TRBV6-3 NA TGTGCCAGCAGTTACTCCCACAGTCAGCCCCAGCATTTT CASSYSHSQPQHF
11 TRBJ2-7 NA TRBV30 NA TGTGCCTCGCGTTGGTCCTACGAGCAGTACTTC CASRWSYEQYF
15 TRBJ2-1 TRBD2 TRBV7-3 few TGTGCCAGCAGCAAGGGACTAGCGGGACCCCAGGAGCAGTTCTTC CASSKGLAGPQEQFF
15 TRBJ2-1 NA TRBV7-6 NA TGTGCCAGCAGCTTAGCTCCGACAGAGGACAATGAGCAGTTCTTC CASSLAPTEDNEQFF
13 TRBJ2-5 NA TRBV5-6 NA TGTGCCAGCAGCCACACGAATCAAGAGACCCAGTACTTC CASSHTNQETQYF
16 TRBJ2-3 TRBD1 TRBV7-9 few TGTGCCAGCAGTAGAACGGGACAGGGGCTGGCAGATACGCAGTATTTT CASSRTGQGLADTQYF
14 TRBJ2-5 TRBD1 TRBV5-1 few TGCGCCAGCAGCGGGGGACAGGGGAGAGAGACCCAGTACTTC CASSGGQGRETQYF